This entry lists 12 T cell receptor beta chains sequenced from one sample in a study of shared clonotypes between healthy human individuals (TCRdb year 2020). The library was prepared using the immunoSEQ multiplex PCR assay. TCRdb limited this immuneACCESS table to in-frame rearrangements with V and J called. A share of clones is missing; checked studies link under half to unresolved V genes, and the rest is unexplained. The sample table shows roughly 680,000 clones, and roughly two thirds are seen once. The ten largest account for less than 2% of the sample. What was sequenced was memory CD4+ T cells sorted from blood. This specimen's cell subset or site label, interpreted: CD45RA-negative fraction. These receptor sequences come from a woman aged 25 to 39 in good health.

This clone was observed once. The chain is built from TRBV7-2 and TRBJ2-7; TRBD2 matches at 7 bases. The CDR3 consists of 17 residues. The germline gives CDR1 SGHTA, CDR2 FQGNSA. V lost 4 bases, J lost 0 bases, and 12 bases stayed unmatched. The CDR3 loop reads CASSSPRLADGSYEQYF. In DNA, the CDR3 is TGTGCCAGCAGCTCCCCCCGTCTAGCGGACGGCTCCTACGAGCAGTACTTC.

This clone was counted ten times or more. V is TRBV1 and J is TRBJ1-2; the D call of TRBD1 is as the table states it, not checked on the DNA. TRBV1 is designated a pseudogene. The CDR3 loop spans 15 amino acids. The CDR3 is CTSSQPRQGRYSYTF. As DNA, the CDR3 is TGCACCAGCAGCCAACCGCGACAGGGTCGCTACAGCTACACCTTC.

The chain joins TRBV5-1 to TRBJ2-3; D not resolved. This CDR3 region has 15 residues. Germline CDR1 SGHRS, CDR2 YFSETQ. The V end was cut by 2 bases, the J end by 3 bases, with 13 bases between. The CDR3 here is CASSLLGYQTDTQYF. CDR3 in DNA: TGCGCCAGCAGCTTACTCGGGTATCAGACAGATACGCAGTATTTT.

The rearrangement uses TRBV11-2 and TRBJ1-1; D remains ambiguous. V lost 0 bases to trimming and J lost 5 bases, with 4 bases between them. The germline CDR1 and CDR2 sequences are SGHAT and FQNNGV. This CDR3 is 12 amino acids long. The chain's CDR3 is CASSLDLTEAFF. The CDR3 DNA follows: TGTGCCAGCAGCTTAGATCTAACTGAAGCTTTCTTT.

The V gene is TRBV7-3, the J gene TRBJ2-2, with D hard to call. V was cut by 0 bases and J by 3 bases, with 11 bases left in between. CDR1 is SGHTA, CDR2 FQGTGA, per germline. This CDR3 is built from 16 residues. In nucleotides, the CDR3 is TGTGCCAGCAGCTTAACGGGTTCTATCTACACCGGGGAGCTGTTTTTT. Protein sequence: CASSLTGSIYTGELFF.

This clone was found many times. The genes are TRBV7-2 and TRBJ1-3; a weak D match, TRBD1 (6 bases). The CDR3 consists of 14 residues. V lost 4 bases to trimming and J lost 3 bases, with 10 bases between them. CDR1 and CDR2 (germline): SGHTA, FQGNSA. CDR3 coding DNA: TGTGCCAGCAGCTCACAGGGAGGTGGAAACACCATATATTTT. Translating gives CASSSQGGGNTIYF.

A note on this clone: Being one base from a much bigger clone, this may be a read error. This specimen includes other DNA sequences encoding the same CDR3. The J gene is TRBJ2-5, the V gene TRBV5-4; D might be TRBD2 (6 bases). Between the trimmed V and J ends, which lost 0 bases and 3 bases, there was a span of 6 bases. The CDR3 spans 13 residues. The germline V gene encodes CDR1 SGHNT and CDR2 YYREEE (reference sequence). The CDR3 DNA reads TGTGCCAGCAGCTTGGGCGGGGAAGAGACCCAGTACTTC. It encodes CASSLGGEETQYF.

The chain has TRBV7-2 and TRBJ2-1; 8 bases are a match to TRBD1. The V and J ends lost 2 bases and 6 bases, in that order; junction bases with no gene match: 6. Per the germline V gene, CDR1 is SGHTA and CDR2 is FQGNSA. This CDR3 region has 15 residues. The DNA of the CDR3 is TGTGCCAGCAGCTTACAGGGGGCGCGGGGCAATGAGCAGTTCTTC. Amino acids: CASSLQGARGNEQFF. Combining the CDR3 with reference TRBV7-2 and TRBJ2-1 gives the whole variable domain GAGVSQSPSNKVTEKGKDVELRCDPISGHTALYWYRQSLGQGLEFLIYFQGNSAPDKSGLPSDRFSAERTGGSVSTLTIQRTQQEDSAVYLCASSLQGARGNEQFFGPGTRLTVL.

This clone has just one count. The chain uses TRBV9 and TRBJ1-5; no clear D. CDR1 is SGDLS and CDR2 is YYNGEE in the germline V gene. This CDR3 comprises 13 residues. The V and J ends lost 0 bases and 5 bases respectively, with 6 bases between them. CDR3 protein: CASSVDTDQPQHF. The CDR3 bases are TGTGCCAGCAGCGTAGACACAGATCAGCCCCAGCATTTT.

The J gene is TRBJ2-7, the V gene TRBV6-1; 8 bases align to TRBD1. The CDR3 consists of 15 residues. Germline CDR1 and CDR2: MNHNS and SASEGT. The J segment lost 5 bases and the V segment lost 7 bases, leaving 13 bases of the junction unmatched. DNA of the CDR3: TGTGCCAGCAAGATTTCCGGACAGGGCCGCGACGAGCAGTACTTC. Its translation is CASKISGQGRDEQYF.

The chain employs TRBV10-2 and TRBJ2-7; TRBD2 matches at 9 bases. Germline CDR1 WSHSY, CDR2 SAAADI. CDR3 length: 15 residues. With 4 bases clipped from V and 1 base from J, the junction kept 5 bases outside the gene matches. The CDR3 is CASSGLAAPSYEQYF. The CDR3, as DNA: TGCGCCAGCAGTGGACTAGCGGCGCCATCCTACGAGCAGTACTTC.

The rearrangement uses TRBV6-1 and TRBJ2-3, with D possibly being TRBD2 (6 bases). The CDR3 has 13 residues. Germline assignment: CDR1 MNHNS and CDR2 SASEGT. The V end lost 6 bases, the J end lost 3 bases, and 10 bases lay between the germline ends. The CDR3 DNA reads as TGTGCCAGCAGGATCCGGGAGACAGATACGCAGTATTTT. It is translated as CASRIRETDTQYF.